The present entry profiles one TCR beta chain with its context. There is no known antigen for this receptor. No qualities accompany the bases; no much larger clone lies one base away. CDR1 and CDR2 are drawn from the germline V gene: SNHLY, FYNNEI. V drops 0 bases and J drops 4 bases, leaving 9 bases in between. The CDR3 has 15 amino acids, counting the end cysteine and phenylalanine. Of all the DNA, just the CDR3 is kept, 45 bases in frame from base 1. This specimen belongs to a study of blood T cell dynamics during melanoma immunotherapy (dated by TCRdb to about 2020). Notes on the research overall: All patients had metastatic melanoma and were given first-line pembrolizumab or nivolumab plus ipilimumab as standard of care in the United Kingdom. To identify early correlates of response, the study profiled peripheral T cell receptor repertoires in patients with metastatic melanoma before and after one cycle of checkpoint inhibitor therapy. The training cohort consisted of consecutive patients, while an additional independent group of patients from the same centre was pooled to form an external validation set.

The full study reports these points: Patients who later achieved disease control showed a bifurcated PBMC repertoire reorganization at W3, with increased clonality or increased diversity, unlike progressors. The relatively small sample size was acknowledged as potentially limiting generalization of the results. Whether the T cell clones driving repertoire changes were melanoma-specific or reflected general immune activation could not be determined in the study.

The sample's time point label, in plain terms: pre-treatment baseline. Blood samples were taken before treatment (T0) and at week 3 (W3), following the first cycle of checkpoint blockade. Except for a couple of patients with rapid clinical progression, response was assessed 12 weeks after the first infusion by RECIST 1.1; disease control meant complete response, partial response or stable disease. Patients were not eligible if they had prior systemic cancer treatment, concomitant immunosuppressant therapy or synchronous other active malignancies. Bulk PBMC and plasma cell-free DNA were both sequenced for TCR beta so that circulating cells and T cell turnover could be tracked. PBMC were isolated from blood with Lymphoprep and SepMate tubes, followed by red cell lysis. QIAamp DNA Blood Mini kits were used to extract DNA from both PBMC and sorted T cell subsets. Every bulk PBMC sample had a fixed 350 ng of DNA loaded. The immunoSEQ TCRb Assay kit was used according to manufacturer instructions to amplify TCR beta CDR3 sequences from genomic DNA. The KAPA Library Quantification Kit for Illumina platforms was used to quantify pooled libraries by qPCR. Sequencing of the pooled libraries was done on an Illumina NextSeq 500, with clustering at about 0.6-1.1 pM. In the original analysis: The TCR data were analyzed using immunoSEQ ANALYZER and the R LymphoSeq package. A rearrangement efficiency score was calculated as productive divided by the sum of productive and non-productive CDR3 sequences. Clonality was assessed using the Gini coefficient and diversity using the Renyi index at alpha=1, with pairwise comparisons between timepoints within each patient. In LymphoSeq, clonal relatedness was computed with an edit distance of 3 and repertoire similarity was computed with the Bhattacharyya coefficient. To classify response, a linear discriminant analysis based on week-3 changes in clonality and diversity was built with the R MASS and caret packages. The source is immuneACCESS, and TCRdb retained only in-frame sequences with V and J called. Part of the clones is not carried over; for the studies checked, unresolved V genes explain less than half of this, and the remainder is unexplained. V, J and clone size are taken as reported in that table, and D and trimming were inferred from the DNA itself. Counted in this sample were some 9,900 clones; approximately 86% of them appeared once. The leading ten clones occupy approximately 11% of the sample.

The sequence joins TRBV2 to TRBJ1-4, with the identity of the D gene unclear. The receptor's source is a human donor with melanoma. Sequencing used blood, obtained from a patient treated with checkpoint blockade. In nucleotide form, the sequence is TGTGCCAGCAGTGAAGCAACGGGCATTAATGAAAAACTGTTTTTT. The resulting protein is CASSEATGINEKLFF.